These T cell receptor beta chains were read from a single sample in a study of cytomegalovirus exposure and HLA in healthy donors. Only in-frame clones appear in the TCRdb table, and some are missing; sequencing was by immunoSEQ multiplex PCR. This table has 120,000 or so clones, 74% appearing once. The sample taken for sequencing was PBMCs. Every receptor here comes from a man aged 35-49 years in good health and CMV-seropositive. CDR3s include the opening cysteine and the closing phenylalanine or tryptophan. Fields, in order: V gene, D gene, clone size, CDR3 length, J gene, CDR3 protein, CDR3 DNA. A D gene is named only where the DNA matches it firmly. Clone size is given for some rows only: seen once, a few or many times, or a class if the clone is expanded.

v_gene: TRBV19; d_gene: NA; abundance: NA; len: 12; j_gene: TRBJ1-2; CDR3aa: CASSTGGNGYTF; CDR3nt: TGTGCCAGTAGTACCGGGGGGAATGGCTACACCTTC
v_gene: TRBV11-3; d_gene: NA; abundance: once; len: 19; j_gene: TRBJ2-2; CDR3aa: CASSSKNTKDSTNTGELFF; CDR3nt: TGTGCCAGCAGCTCAAAGAACACAAAGGACAGTACGAACACCGGGGAGCTGTTTTTT
v_gene: TRBV19; d_gene: NA; abundance: NA; len: 15; j_gene: TRBJ1-5; CDR3aa: CASSKGHKLNQPQHF; CDR3nt: TGTGCCAGTAGTAAGGGACACAAACTCAATCAGCCCCAGCATTTT
v_gene: TRBV6-1; d_gene: TRBD1; abundance: NA; len: 18; j_gene: TRBJ1-6; CDR3aa: CASSARDRGLPINSPLHF; CDR3nt: TGTGCCAGCAGTGCCCGGGACAGGGGGTTACCCATAAATTCACCCCTCCACTTT
v_gene: TRBV19; d_gene: NA; abundance: NA; len: 16; j_gene: TRBJ1-3; CDR3aa: CASSIVPWSSGNTIYF; CDR3nt: TGTGCCAGTAGTATAGTCCCTTGGAGCTCTGGAAACACCATATATTTT
v_gene: TRBV7-2; d_gene: NA; abundance: NA; len: 17; j_gene: TRBJ2-2; CDR3aa: CASSLGSPGKNTGELFF; CDR3nt: TGTGCCAGCAGCTTAGGTTCGCCAGGGAAGAACACCGGGGAGCTGTTTTTT
v_gene: TRBV6-5; d_gene: TRBD1; abundance: NA; len: 15; j_gene: TRBJ1-5; CDR3aa: CASSADRATNQPQHF; CDR3nt: TGTGCCAGCAGTGCCGACAGGGCTACAAATCAGCCCCAGCATTTT
v_gene: TRBV29-1; d_gene: NA; abundance: NA; len: 12; j_gene: TRBJ2-5; CDR3aa: CSVLGVRETQYF; CDR3nt: TGCAGCGTTCTAGGAGTTAGAGAGACCCAGTACTTC
v_gene: TRBV5-4; d_gene: NA; abundance: NA; len: 13; j_gene: TRBJ2-3; CDR3aa: CASSRGGGEAQYF; CDR3nt: TGTGCCAGCAGCCGAGGGGGGGGAGAGGCGCAGTATTTT
v_gene: TRBV7-2; d_gene: TRBD1; abundance: NA; len: 16; j_gene: TRBJ2-2; CDR3aa: CASSSRRGQNTGELFF; CDR3nt: TGTGCCAGCAGCTCTCGCAGGGGGCAGAACACCGGGGAGCTGTTTTTT
v_gene: TRBV14; d_gene: TRBD2; abundance: few; len: 20; j_gene: TRBJ2-1; CDR3aa: CASSQDDLAGGDLRDNEQFF; CDR3nt: TGTGCCAGCAGCCAAGATGATCTAGCGGGAGGGGATCTTAGGGACAATGAGCAGTTCTTC
v_gene: TRBV18; d_gene: TRBD1; abundance: NA; len: 16; j_gene: TRBJ1-5; CDR3aa: CASSPGPTGGQQPQHF; CDR3nt: TGTGCCAGCTCACCCGGGCCTACAGGGGGCCAACAGCCCCAGCATTTT
v_gene: TRBV29-1; d_gene: NA; abundance: NA; len: 14; j_gene: TRBJ1-2; CDR3aa: CSVEAGASNYGYTF; CDR3nt: TGCAGCGTTGAGGCAGGGGCCTCTAACTATGGCTACACCTTC